This T cell receptor (beta chain) stems from a study of blood T cell repertoires in COVID-19. At the level of the study: PBMCs, B-cell-depleted T cells, or T cells were the source of the cDNA or gDNA that made up the material.

Concerning this clone: Relative to the germline gene, one junction end is altered; a read error may explain this.

TCRdb's copy holds only in-frame clones and misses some; the assay was immunoSEQ multiplex PCR. Among some 270,000 clones listed, 75% to 90% were seen once. Per the germline V gene, CDR1 is SNHLY and CDR2 is FYNNEI. The CDR3 length is 14 residues. The chain joins TRBV2 to TRBJ1-1; no clear D gene. The clonotype comes from a woman in her 40s who had recovered from COVID-19. The sample was PBMCs or T cells enriched from blood (not recorded which). CDR3 region: CARSIENRNTEAFF. The CDR3 nucleotides are TGTGCCCGCAGCATAGAGAACAGGAACACTGAAGCTTTCTTT.